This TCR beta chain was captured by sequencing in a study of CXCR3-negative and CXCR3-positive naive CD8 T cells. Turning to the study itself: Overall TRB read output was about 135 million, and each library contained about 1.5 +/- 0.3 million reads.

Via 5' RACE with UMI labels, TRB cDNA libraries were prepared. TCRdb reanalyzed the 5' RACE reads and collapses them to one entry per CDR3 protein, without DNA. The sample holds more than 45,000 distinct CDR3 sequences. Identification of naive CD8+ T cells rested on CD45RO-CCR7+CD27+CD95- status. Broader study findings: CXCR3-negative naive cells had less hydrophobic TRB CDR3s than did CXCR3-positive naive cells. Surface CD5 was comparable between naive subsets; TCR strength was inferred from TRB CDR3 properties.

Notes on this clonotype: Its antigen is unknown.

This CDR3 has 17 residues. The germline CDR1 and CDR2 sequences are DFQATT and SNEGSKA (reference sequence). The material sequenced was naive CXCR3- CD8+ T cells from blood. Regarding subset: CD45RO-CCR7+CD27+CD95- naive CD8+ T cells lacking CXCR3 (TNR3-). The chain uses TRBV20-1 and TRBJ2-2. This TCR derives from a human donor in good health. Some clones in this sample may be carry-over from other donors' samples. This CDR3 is CSARDLASGLVTGELFF.